The present T cell receptor (beta chain) was sequenced within a study of blood T cells in healthy people across ages. CDR3 length equals 18 residues. Germline V CDR1 and CDR2: KGHSH, LQKENI. Deletions cut 3 bases from V and 0 bases from J, with 15 bases between. As regards this clonotype: Its antigen is as yet unknown.

Primed by a sample-barcoded 5' primer and a J-beta primer mix, a second PCR proceeded for about 7 to 11 cycles. Using its own MiXCR run on the 5' RACE reads, TCRdb lists one record per CDR3 protein. The sample has fewer than 800,000 distinct CDR3 sequences, 20% to 25% seen once. General observations from the study: Comparison with aged donors showed that long-lived donors had more naive CD4+ cells and higher diversity.

These sequences were also reported in another study, on T cells of mothers and their children. That paper adds: Each 15 ul cDNA reaction used about 1.5 ug RNA; all RNA was used. Added by the second PCR's M1S primer were sample barcodes and 2-4 random nucleotides.

The sample taken for sequencing was blood. The chain carries TRBV18 and TRBJ2-6; D is uncertain. The receptor was derived from a boy aged 5 to 17 in good health. CDR3 region: CASSPGRGPLSGANVLTF. The DNA for the CDR3 is TGTGCCAGCTCACCCGGTCGCGGACCCCTCTCTGGGGCCAACGTCCTGACTTTC. The whole variable domain, remainder taken from reference TRBV18 and TRBJ2-6, is NAGVMQNPRHLVRRRGQEARLRCSPMKGHSHVYWYRQLPEEGLKFMVYLQKENIIDESGMPKERFSAEFPKEGPSILRIQQVVRGDSAAYFCASSPGRGPLSGANVLTFGAGSRLTVL.